A single sample is the source of the 23 T cell receptor beta chains below, sequenced in a study of read filtering for tumor transcriptome and immune sequencing. From around 0.4 ug of RNA, a library with molecular barcoded alpha/delta and beta/gamma adaptors was made. TCRdb recomputed calls from the reads with MiXCR, one row per CDR3 protein. This sample has about 86,000 distinct CDR3 sequences, with 9% to 15% found just once. Sequences were obtained from a population of CD138-negative cells sorted from bone marrow. These receptors were collected from a donor at least 40 years old with multiple myeloma.

V is TRBV12-3 or TRBV12-4 and J is TRBJ1-5, with no clear D. This CDR3 is 15 amino acids long. V was shortened by 3 bases and J by 3 bases, with 12 bases between the two germline ends. The CDR3 region is CASSFAGKDNQPQHF. The CDR3 DNA reads as TGTGCCAGCAGTTTCGCGGGAAAGGACAATCAGCCCCAGCATTTT.

Ten or more counts support this clonotype. V and J are TRBV28 and TRBJ1-5; D perhaps matches TRBD1 (5 bases). Trimming shortened V by 3 bases and J by 5 bases, and 8 bases separated the two germline ends. This CDR3 has 13 residues. Germline CDR1 MDHEN, CDR2 SYDVKM. In DNA form, the CDR3 reads TGTGCCAGCAGTTTGGGGCCAGATCAGCCCCAGCATTTT. It encodes CASSLGPDQPQHF.

This clonotype has at least ten counts. V usage is TRBV29-1 and J usage is TRBJ1-4; D is unclear. The germline gives CDR1 SQVTM, CDR2 ANQGSEA. CDR3 length: 13 residues. Trimming shortened V by 7 bases and J by 8 bases, and 17 bases separated the two germline ends. The CDR3 coding sequence is TGCAGCGCCGGAACACTTTTACAGGAAAAACTGTTTTTT. It translates to CSAGTLLQEKLFF.

This clonotype was picked up many times. The rearrangement uses TRBV12-3 or TRBV12-4 and TRBJ2-2; perhaps TRBD1 as D (6 bases). The CDR3 runs to 14 residues. V lost 5 bases, J lost 4 bases, and 11 bases lay in between. The CDR3 here is CASSRRGGTGELFF. CDR3 nucleotides: TGTGCCAGCAGTCGCAGAGGGGGCACCGGGGAGCTGTTTTTT.

This clonotype was found many times. V and J are TRBV6-5 and TRBJ1-1, with a possible D match to TRBD1 (6 bases). There are 14 residues in the CDR3. Trimming removed 2 bases from V and 5 bases from J, with 12 bases in between. Germline CDR1 and CDR2: MNHEY and SVGAGI. Written as DNA, the CDR3 is TGTGCCAGCAGTTACGGACAGAAGACGACTGAAGCTTTCTTT. It encodes CASSYGQKTTEAFF.

This clonotype was found many times. The chain uses TRBV6-6 and TRBJ1-4, with D possibly matching TRBD1 (6 bases). Germline values: CDR1 MNHNY, CDR2 SVGAGI (reference sequence). Trimming stripped 7 bases from V and 7 bases from J, with 13 bases between. This CDR3 is 13 amino acids long. The CDR3 coding sequence is TGTGCCAGCACTCAAGTGGGGGCTGAAAAACTGTTTTTT. Encoded protein: CASTQVGAEKLFF.

This clonotype showed up many times. The rearrangement uses TRBV12-3 or TRBV12-4 and TRBJ1-2; TRBD1 agrees at 12 bases. The CDR3 runs 16 residues. Unmatched junction bases numbered 13, after V lost 6 bases and J lost 8 bases. The CDR3 is CASRINWDRGQGGYTF. The CDR3 nucleotides read TGTGCCAGCAGGATAAATTGGGACAGGGGGCAAGGAGGCTACACCTTC.

In this sample, this clonotype turned up many times. The chain recombines TRBV6-2 or TRBV6-3 with TRBJ2-5, with 13 bases aligning to TRBD2. The CDR3 loop spans 16 amino acids. Germline V gene sequence: CDR1 MNHEY, CDR2 SVGEGT. V gave up 6 bases and J gave up 4 bases; unmatched junction bases: 8. CDR3 amino acids: CASRPVGTSGIETQYF. The DNA of the CDR3 is TGTGCCAGCAGACCCGTAGGGACTAGCGGGATAGAGACCCAGTACTTC.

This clonotype was found many times. This chain links TRBV19 with TRBJ2-4; D tentatively fits TRBD1 or TRBD2 (6 bases each). Germline lookup yields CDR1 LNHDA and CDR2 SQIVND (reference sequence). CDR3 length equals 18 residues. With 5 bases removed from V and 0 bases from J, the gap between germline ends came to 20 bases. CDR3 sequence (DNA): TGTGCCAGTAGTGCGGGACATATGAGAATTCTAGCCAAAAACATTCAGTACTTC. Protein product: CASSAGHMRILAKNIQYF.

This clonotype showed up many times. A much larger clone lies a single base off, so this may be a read error. This chain links TRBV6-5 with TRBJ2-1; 7 nucleotides agree with TRBD2. The CDR3 runs 15 residues. Germline CDR1 is MNHEY and CDR2 is SVGAGI. This CDR3 reads CASSGGTAAYNGQFF. For the CDR3, the DNA is TGTGCCAGCAGCGGGGGGACGGCCGCCTACAATGGGCAGTTCTTC.

This clonotype was found many times. The chain combines TRBV6-5 with TRBJ2-1, with TRBD2 matching over 8 bases. The CDR3 is 15 residues long. Germline CDR1 reads MNHEY; CDR2 reads SVGAGI. V was pared by 5 bases and J by 1 base, with 4 bases of the junction left unmatched. The CDR3 loop is CASSDAGGSYNEQFF. DNA for the CDR3: TGTGCCAGCAGTGATGCGGGAGGATCCTACAATGAGCAGTTCTTC.

There are many counts of this clonotype. The chain combines TRBV9 with TRBJ2-1, with 10 positions matching TRBD1. V lost 3 bases, J lost 0 bases, and 6 bases stayed unmatched. This CDR3 has 17 amino acids. Germline lookup yields CDR1 SGDLS and CDR2 YYNGEE. The CDR3 is CASSASGTGASYNEQFF. CDR3 DNA sequence: TGTGCCAGCAGCGCTTCCGGGACAGGGGCCTCCTACAATGAGCAGTTCTTC.

Ten or more counts support this clonotype. V gene TRBV30 combines with J gene TRBJ2-3; D is perhaps TRBD1 or TRBD2 (5 bases each). This CDR3 contains 14 residues. Deletions cut 0 bases from V and 0 bases from J, with 7 bases between. Per germline, CDR1 GTSNPN and CDR2 SVGIG (reference sequence). The CDR3, as DNA: TGTGCCTGGAGTGTTTGGGGGAGCACAGATACGCAGTATTTT. Its translation is CAWSVWGSTDTQYF.

This clonotype was recorded once. Being one base from a much bigger clone, this may be a read error. The V gene is TRBV28, the J gene TRBJ1-1, with D hard to call. CDR1 is MDHEN and CDR2 is SYDVKM in the germline V gene. Trimming cost V 2 bases and J 2 bases, with 18 bases left between them. The length of the CDR3 is 17 residues. CDR3 in DNA: TGTGCCAGCAGTTTACATGTCAGCCACGTAGCAAACACTGAAGCTTTCTTT. This sequence encodes CASSLHVSHVANTEAFF.

V and J are TRBV5-1 and TRBJ1-2; tentatively, D is TRBD1 (5 bases). CDR1 SGHRS and CDR2 YFSETQ come from the germline V gene. Trimming stripped 4 bases from V and 6 bases from J, with 19 bases between. This CDR3 has 15 amino acids. For the CDR3, the DNA is TGCGCCAGCAGCGGTGACTACACAGGTATCGATGGCTACACCTTC. Its protein is CASSGDYTGIDGYTF.

This clonotype was found many times. The chain couples TRBV5-1 to TRBJ2-7; 8 positions match TRBD2. The CDR3 totals 16 residues. V was pared by 1 base and J by 2 bases, with 8 bases of the junction left unmatched. Germline V gene lookup returns CDR1 SGHRS and CDR2 YFSETQ. CDR3 loop: CASSLSAGGTAYEQYF. The CDR3 coding sequence is TGCGCCAGCAGCTTGTCGGCGGGAGGAACCGCCTACGAGCAGTACTTC.

As regards this clonotype: A much more abundant neighbour one base away suggests this may be a read error. The V gene is TRBV3-1, the J gene TRBJ1-1; D call uncertain. CDR3 length: 13 residues. V was trimmed by 8 bases and J by 7 bases, leaving 17 bases between them. Looked up from germline, CDR1 is LGHDT and CDR2 is YNNKEL (reference sequence). The CDR3 DNA is TGTGCCAGCGGCCCACCGGCAGGTCTTGAAGCTTTCTTT. Translation gives CASGPPAGLEAFF.

This clonotype was seen more than once but under ten times. Lacking the conserved final phenylalanine or tryptophan, this CDR3 likely reflects a read error. The chain has TRBV5-4 and TRBJ2-7; D unclear. The CDR3 extends over 12 amino acids. Between the trimmed V and J ends, which lost 0 bases and 3 bases, there was a span of 4 bases. The germline CDR1 and CDR2 sequences are SGHNT and YYREEE (reference sequence). The CDR3 loop is CASSLDLYEQYL. The CDR3 DNA is TGTGCCAGCAGCTTGGACCTCTACGAGCAGTACCTC.

This clonotype was picked up many times. The V and J genes are TRBV29-1 and TRBJ1-5; possible D gene TRBD1, 5 bases. Germline loops: CDR1 SQVTM, CDR2 ANQGSEA. The CDR3 runs to 13 residues. V lost 4 bases and J 4 bases, leaving 11 bases between the germline ends. CDR3 in amino acids: CSVGSGGNQPQHF. The DNA of the CDR3 is TGCAGCGTTGGAAGCGGGGGTAATCAGCCCCAGCATTTT.

This clonotype was picked up many times. The chain is built from TRBV12-3 or TRBV12-4 and TRBJ1-1, with 8 bases that match TRBD1. The CDR3 extends over 15 amino acids. J gave up 1 base and V 6 bases, and 7 bases lay outside the gene matches. The CDR3 DNA reads TGTGCCAGCAGCCGAGAAGGGACAGGGAACACTGAAGCTTTCTTT. It is translated as CASSREGTGNTEAFF.

In its sample, this clonotype was seen many times. This chain uses TRBV28 with TRBJ2-7, with D uncertain. With 1 base removed from V and 5 bases from J, the gap between germline ends came to 18 bases. Germline V lookup: CDR1 MDHEN, CDR2 SYDVKM. The CDR3 spans 16 residues. The CDR3 bases are TGTGCCAGCAGTTTATACCCGGACGGCCATCGAGACGAGCAGTACTTC. Its protein is CASSLYPDGHRDEQYF.

The chain is built from TRBV20-1 and TRBJ1-5, with 8 bases matching TRBD1. V lost 0 bases and J lost 12; bases outside the gene matches: 10. Germline lookup yields CDR1 DFQATT and CDR2 SNEGSKA (reference sequence). This CDR3 region has 14 residues. The CDR3 protein is CSARDGQGNQNQHF. For the CDR3, the DNA is TGCAGTGCTAGAGACGGACAGGGCAATCAGAACCAGCATTTT.

This clonotype was seen repeatedly, ten times or more. This rearrangement joins TRBV29-1 to TRBJ2-7, with 10 bases identical to TRBD1. The trim removed 7 bases at V and 2 bases at J, leaving 2 bases unmatched. Germline loops: CDR1 SQVTM, CDR2 ANQGSEA. The CDR3 has 12 amino acids. The CDR3 coding sequence is TGCAGCGCAGGACAGGGGGCCTACGAGCAGTACTTC. Translating gives CSAGQGAYEQYF.